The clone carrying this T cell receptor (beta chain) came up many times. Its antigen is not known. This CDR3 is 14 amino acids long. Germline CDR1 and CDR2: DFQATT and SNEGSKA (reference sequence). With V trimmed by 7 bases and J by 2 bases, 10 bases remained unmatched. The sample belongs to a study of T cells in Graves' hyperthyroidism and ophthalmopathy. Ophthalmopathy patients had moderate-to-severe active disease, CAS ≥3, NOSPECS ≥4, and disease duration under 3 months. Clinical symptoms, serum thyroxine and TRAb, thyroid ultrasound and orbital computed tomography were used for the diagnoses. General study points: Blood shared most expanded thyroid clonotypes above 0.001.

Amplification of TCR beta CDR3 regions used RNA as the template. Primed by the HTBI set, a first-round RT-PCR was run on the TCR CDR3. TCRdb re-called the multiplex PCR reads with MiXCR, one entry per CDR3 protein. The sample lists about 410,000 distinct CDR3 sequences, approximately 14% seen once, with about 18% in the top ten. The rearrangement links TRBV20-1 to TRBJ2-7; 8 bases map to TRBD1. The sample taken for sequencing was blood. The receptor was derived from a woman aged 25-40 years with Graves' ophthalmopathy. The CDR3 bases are TGCAGTGTCACACCAGGGGGCGTCACCTACGAGCAGTACTTC. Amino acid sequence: CSVTPGGVTYEQYF.